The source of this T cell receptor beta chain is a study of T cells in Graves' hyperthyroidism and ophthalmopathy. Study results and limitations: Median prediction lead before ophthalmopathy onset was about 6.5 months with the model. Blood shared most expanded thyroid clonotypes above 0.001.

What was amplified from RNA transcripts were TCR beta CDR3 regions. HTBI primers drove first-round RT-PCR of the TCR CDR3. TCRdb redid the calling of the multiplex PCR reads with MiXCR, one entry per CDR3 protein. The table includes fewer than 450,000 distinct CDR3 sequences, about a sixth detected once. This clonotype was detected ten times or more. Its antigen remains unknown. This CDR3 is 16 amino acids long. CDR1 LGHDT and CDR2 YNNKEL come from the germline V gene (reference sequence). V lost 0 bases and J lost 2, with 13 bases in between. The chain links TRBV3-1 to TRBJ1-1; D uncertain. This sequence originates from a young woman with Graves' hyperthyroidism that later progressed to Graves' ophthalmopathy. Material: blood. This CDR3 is CASSQDPGRPNTEAFF. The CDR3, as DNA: TGTGCCAGCAGCCAAGACCCCGGCAGACCAAACACTGAAGCTTTCTTT. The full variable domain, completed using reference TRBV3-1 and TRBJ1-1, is DTAVSQTPKYLVTQMGNDKSIKCEQNLGHDTMYWYKQDSKKFLKIMFSYNNKELIINETVPNRFSPKSPDKAHLNLHINSLELGDSAVYFCASSQDPGRPNTEAFFGQGTRLTVV.